This T cell receptor beta chain was recorded in a study of Graves' ophthalmopathy and Graves' hyperthyroidism (dated by TCRdb to between 2018 and 2020). About the study as a whole: Peripheral blood was collected at initial diagnosis, prior to any treatment. Once sampling was done, hyperthyroidism patients were given methimazole at a starting dose of 30 mg daily, while ophthalmopathy patients were given high-dose intravenous methylprednisolone. The independent validation cohort included 18 to 20 hyperthyroidism patients plus 17 patients who later progressed from hyperthyroidism to ophthalmopathy. To explore V-J signatures that distinguish ophthalmopathy from hyperthyroidism, a discovery set of under 110 patients was enrolled, made up of 40 to 45 with ophthalmopathy and 57 with stable hyperthyroidism. In total, approximately 140 blood samples were TCR-sequenced: under 45 ophthalmopathy, 75 hyperthyroidism and around 17 hyperthyroidism-to-ophthalmopathy patients. In roughly 6 hyperthyroidism patients, T-cell repertoires of thyroid tissue and blood were compared. TCR beta repertoire signatures were used to distinguish Graves' ophthalmopathy from Graves' hyperthyroidism and to predict progression to ophthalmopathy. For training and testing, the 110 or so patients in the discovery cohort were randomly divided in a 7:3 ratio.

TCR beta CDR3 regions were amplified from RNA transcripts for repertoire sequencing. The first round of RT-PCR was done with HTBI primers and the Qiagen OneStep RT-PCR kit, and was followed by a second round of multiplex PCR, then size selection and purification. Libraries were sequenced paired-end with 100 bp reads on an Illumina HiSeq2000. The paper's processing steps were these. SOAPnuke was used to process the reads, throwing out any read that had adapters, had uncalled bases, had a mean Phred below 15, or lacked an exact constant-primer or identifier match. High-quality paired reads were merged with COPE v1.2.5. Clonotypes were defined as unique nucleotide sequences and were aligned to IMGT TRB V, D and J references using MiTCR v1.1. The analysis was limited to V-J combinations with a frequency above 0.0001, which together covered over 99% of the repertoires. A TCR clonal expansion and chaos score per V-J combination was defined as the ratio of F50 clonal expansion to chaos observed in the TCRdist matrix. Features were reduced by Welch's t-statistics and random forest to some 13 V-J combinations, which fed a naive Bayes classifier. The similarity between thyroid and blood repertoires was quantified using the Morisita-Horn index. In TCRdb, the public reads were trimmed at Q25 with fastp and aligned with MiXCR, with productive beta chains retained. Records with the same CDR3 protein are collapsed into one entry carrying the most frequent genes and DNA. It is TCRdb's table, rather than the study itself, that gives the V and J calls and clone size. The sample table lists hundreds of thousands of distinct CDR3 sequences, 20% to 25% of them with a count of one. Clones ranked in the top ten supply around 3.2% of the sample.

Spanning cysteine to phenylalanine, the CDR3 consists of 15 amino acids. Of all the DNA, just the CDR3 is kept, 45 bases in frame from base 1. CDR1 and CDR2, per the germline V gene (reference sequence), are LNHDA and SQIVND. Trimming removed 7 bases from V and 4 bases from J; the gene matches leave 12 bases unexplained. This clonotype was recorded at least ten times. Its antigen is still unknown. Base qualities are missing; no much larger clone stands one base away. Hyperthyroidism was considered stable if no progression to ophthalmopathy occurred within 18 months of follow-up. The hyperthyroidism patients were 18 to 65 years old and newly diagnosed, with a disease duration of less than 2 months. Patients were excluded if they had other autoimmune diseases, uncontrolled infections, pregnancy or lactation. Diagnosis was based on clinical symptoms, serum thyroxine, TRAb, thyroid ultrasound and orbital computed tomography. PBMCs were isolated from about 9 ml of fresh peripheral blood by Ficoll-Paque density gradient centrifugation. Trizol reagent was used to extract the total RNA, and its quality was then checked on an Agilent 2100 Bioanalyzer.

The paper's findings and limits, for the study overall: In validation, the model predicted ophthalmopathy progression with 55% to 71% sensitivity and approximately 72% specificity; about a dozen predicted patients were CT-confirmed with GO in a median of roughly 6.8 months. Among expanded thyroid clonotypes with frequency above 0.001, most also showed up in blood, which suggests that blood repertoires may reflect the thyroid immune response. No statistical method was used to set the sample size in advance, and the investigators knew which group each participant was assigned to. In cross-validation, the 13-signature model distinguished ophthalmopathy from stable hyperthyroidism with nearly 90% sensitivity and approximately 81% specificity, and in the test set the corresponding values were approximately 80% and 75%.

Material for sequencing was peripheral blood. This receptor was identified in a woman aged 18-29 years with stable Graves' hyperthyroidism. Donor details come from another sample of the same person, matched by shared clones. The chain is encoded by TRBV19 joined to TRBJ2-5; 7 nucleotides in the junction match TRBD2. The sequence in DNA is TGTGCCAGTACCGTCCAGGCTAGCGGAGGAGAGACCCAGTACTTC. Translated, this is CASTVQASGGETQYF.